These T cell receptor beta chains were read from a single sample in a study of control samples from healthy donors and cancer patients. The assay was immunoSEQ multiplex PCR, and TCRdb's table has in-frame clones only and misses some. Among tens of thousands of clones, 85% to 95% were seen once, and the ten largest hold approximately 1.5%. Sequenced material: blood. The source is a woman in her 30s in good health. The CDR3 runs from the conserved cysteine through the conserved F or W. The D gene is left open where the match is weak. Where a row states a size, it is once, few, many or the class of an expanded clone; other rows omit it.

J: TRBJ2-1
length: 11
D: NA
size: NA
V: TRBV14
DNA: TGTGCCAGCAGCCAAGAATATGAGCAGTTCTTC
CDR3: CASSQEYEQFF

J: TRBJ2-3
length: 16
D: TRBD1
size: NA
V: TRBV5-1
DNA: TGCGCCAGCAGCCTTAAGACAGGGGCCCTCACAGATACGCAGTATTTT
CDR3: CASSLKTGALTDTQYF

J: TRBJ2-7
length: 13
D: TRBD2
size: NA
V: TRBV3-1/TRBV3-2
DNA: TGTGCCAGCAATCAGCGGGGGACTTACGAGCAGTACTTC
CDR3: CASNQRGTYEQYF

J: TRBJ2-1
length: 14
D: TRBD2
size: NA
V: TRBV6-5
DNA: TGTGCCAGCAGGCGACTAGCGGACTTAAATGAGCAGTTCTTC
CDR3: CASRRLADLNEQFF

J: TRBJ1-2
length: 11
D: NA
size: NA
V: TRBV5-1
DNA: TGCGCCAGCCAAGGCGAGGGTGGCTACACCTTC
CDR3: CASQGEGGYTF

J: TRBJ1-6
length: 14
D: NA
size: NA
V: TRBV5-4
DNA: TGTGCCAGCAGCTTGGCAGGGCGGAATTCACCCCTCCACTTT
CDR3: CASSLAGRNSPLHF

J: TRBJ1-1
length: 14
D: TRBD1
size: NA
V: TRBV9
DNA: TGTGCCAGCAGCGCTGGACAGGGAAACACTGAAGCTTTCTTT
CDR3: CASSAGQGNTEAFF

J: TRBJ1-1
length: 14
D: NA
size: few
V: TRBV3-1/TRBV3-2
DNA: TGTGCCAGCAGCCAAGGTAGGGCGAACACTGAAGCTTTCTTT
CDR3: CASSQGRANTEAFF

J: TRBJ1-1
length: 14
D: NA
size: NA
V: TRBV5-1
DNA: TGCGCCAGCAGCCCCGGCCGGCAGGGGCCTGAAGCTTTCTTT
CDR3: CASSPGRQGPEAFF

J: TRBJ1-3
length: 16
D: NA
size: NA
V: TRBV4-1
DNA: TGCGCCAGCAGCCAAGGGCAAAGTCTCTCTGGAAACACCATATATTTT
CDR3: CASSQGQSLSGNTIYF

J: TRBJ2-5
length: 14
D: NA
size: once
V: TRBV7-6
DNA: TGTGCCAGCAGCCCAGGACAGAACCAAGAGACCCAGTACTTC
CDR3: CASSPGQNQETQYF

J: TRBJ2-7
length: 15
D: TRBD2
size: NA
V: TRBV27
DNA: TGTGCCAGCAGTCTCGTGGGACTAGCGGGAGACGAGCAGTACTTC
CDR3: CASSLVGLAGDEQYF

J: TRBJ2-5
length: 16
D: TRBD2
size: NA
V: TRBV30
DNA: TGTGCCTGGAGTGTAGGTTCTAGCGGGGGAAGGGAGACCCAGTACTTC
CDR3: CAWSVGSSGGRETQYF

J: TRBJ1-2
length: 13
D: NA
size: NA
V: TRBV5-1
DNA: TGCGCCAGCAGCTTGTATCTGACGGCGGGCTACACCTTC
CDR3: CASSLYLTAGYTF

J: TRBJ2-1
length: 16
D: TRBD1
size: NA
V: TRBV10-1
DNA: TGCGCCAGCAGTGCACCGGGACAGGGACCCTACAATGAGCAGTTCTTC
CDR3: CASSAPGQGPYNEQFF

J: TRBJ2-6
length: 12
D: NA
size: NA
V: TRBV9
DNA: TGTGCCAGCGAGTCCGGGGCCAACGTCCTGACTTTC
CDR3: CASESGANVLTF

J: TRBJ1-2
length: 13
D: NA
size: NA
V: TRBV7-2
DNA: TGTGCCAGCAGCTTGGGAGACAGGAGTGGCTACACCTTC
CDR3: CASSLGDRSGYTF